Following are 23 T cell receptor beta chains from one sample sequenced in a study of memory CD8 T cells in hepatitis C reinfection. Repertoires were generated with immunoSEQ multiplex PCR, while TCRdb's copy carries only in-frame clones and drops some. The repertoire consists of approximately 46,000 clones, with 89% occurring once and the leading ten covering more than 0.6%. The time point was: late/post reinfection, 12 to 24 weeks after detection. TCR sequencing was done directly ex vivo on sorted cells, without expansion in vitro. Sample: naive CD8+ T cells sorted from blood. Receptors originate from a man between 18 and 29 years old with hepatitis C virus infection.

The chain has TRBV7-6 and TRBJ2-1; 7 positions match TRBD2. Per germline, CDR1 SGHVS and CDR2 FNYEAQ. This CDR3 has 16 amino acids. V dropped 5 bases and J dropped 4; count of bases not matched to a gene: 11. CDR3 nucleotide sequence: TGTGCCAGCAGCCCTTCTTATACAGCGGGGTACAATGAGCAGTTCTTC. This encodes CASSPSYTAGYNEQFF.

The CDR3 loop is CASRDSLNTGELFF. DNA of the CDR3: TGTGCCAGCAGGGACAGCTTAAACACCGGGGAGCTGTTTTTT. The chain combines TRBV28 with TRBJ2-2; weak D call: TRBD1 (6 bases). The germline V and J ends were trimmed by 6 bases and 2 bases, with 10 bases remaining between them. The CDR3 length is 14 residues. Germline V gives CDR1 MDHEN, CDR2 SYDVKM.

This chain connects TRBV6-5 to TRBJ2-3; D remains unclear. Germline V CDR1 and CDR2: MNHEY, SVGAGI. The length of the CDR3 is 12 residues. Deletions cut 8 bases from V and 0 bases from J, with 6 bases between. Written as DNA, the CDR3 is TGTGCCAGCCGCAGTAGCACAGATACGCAGTATTTT. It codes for CASRSSTDTQYF.

The CDR3 protein is CASSYFGQAAEKLFF. CDR3 DNA: TGCGCCAGCAGCTACTTCGGACAGGCAGCCGAAAAACTGTTTTTT. This rearrangement joins TRBV4-1 to TRBJ1-4; 7 nucleotides align to TRBD1. This CDR3 region has 15 residues. The trim removed 5 bases at V and 8 bases at J, leaving 11 bases unmatched. Germline V gene sequence: CDR1 MGHRA, CDR2 YSYEKL.

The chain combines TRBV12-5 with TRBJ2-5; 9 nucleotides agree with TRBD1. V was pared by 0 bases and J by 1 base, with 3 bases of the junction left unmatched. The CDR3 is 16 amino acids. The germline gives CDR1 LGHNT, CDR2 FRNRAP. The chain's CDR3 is CASGLVGTGSQETQYF. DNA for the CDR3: TGTGCTAGTGGTTTGGTAGGGACAGGGAGCCAAGAGACCCAGTACTTC.

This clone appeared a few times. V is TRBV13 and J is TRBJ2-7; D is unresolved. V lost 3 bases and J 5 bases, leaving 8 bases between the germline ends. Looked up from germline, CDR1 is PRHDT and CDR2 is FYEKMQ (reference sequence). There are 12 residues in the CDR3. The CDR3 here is CASSFEKNEQYF. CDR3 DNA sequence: TGTGCCAGCAGCTTCGAGAAAAACGAGCAGTACTTC.

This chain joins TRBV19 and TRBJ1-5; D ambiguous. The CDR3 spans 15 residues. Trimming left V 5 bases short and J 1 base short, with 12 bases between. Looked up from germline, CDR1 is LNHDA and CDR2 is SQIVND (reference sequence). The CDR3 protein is CASSFGPGSNQPQHF. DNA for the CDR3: TGTGCCAGTAGTTTCGGTCCGGGAAGCAATCAGCCCCAGCATTTT.

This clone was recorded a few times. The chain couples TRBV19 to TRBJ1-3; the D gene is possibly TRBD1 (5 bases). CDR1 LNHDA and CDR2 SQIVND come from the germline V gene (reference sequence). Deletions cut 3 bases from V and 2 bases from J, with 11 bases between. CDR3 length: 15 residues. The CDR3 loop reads CASSIHGGTGNTIYF. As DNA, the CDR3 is TGTGCCAGTAGTATCCACGGGGGGACTGGAAACACCATATATTTT.

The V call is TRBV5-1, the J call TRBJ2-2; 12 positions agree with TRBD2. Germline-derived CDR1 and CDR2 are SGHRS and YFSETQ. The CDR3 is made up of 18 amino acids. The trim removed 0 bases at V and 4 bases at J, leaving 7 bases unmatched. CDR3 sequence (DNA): TGCGCCAGCAGCTTGGAGACTAGCGGGAGAGTCGGCACCGGGGAGCTGTTTTTT. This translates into CASSLETSGRVGTGELFF.

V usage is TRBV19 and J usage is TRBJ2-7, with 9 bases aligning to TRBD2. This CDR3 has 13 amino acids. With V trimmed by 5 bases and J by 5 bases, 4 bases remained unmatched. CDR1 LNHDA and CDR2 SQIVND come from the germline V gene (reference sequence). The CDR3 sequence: CASSWASGNEQYF. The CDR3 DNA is TGTGCCAGTAGTTGGGCTAGCGGGAACGAGCAGTACTTC. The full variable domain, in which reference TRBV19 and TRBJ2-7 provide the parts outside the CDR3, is DGGITQSPKYLFRKEGQNVTLSCEQNLNHDAMYWYRQDPGQGLRLIYYSQIVNDFQKGDIAEGYSVSREKKESFPLTVTSAQKNPTAFYLCASSWASGNEQYFGPGTRLTVT.

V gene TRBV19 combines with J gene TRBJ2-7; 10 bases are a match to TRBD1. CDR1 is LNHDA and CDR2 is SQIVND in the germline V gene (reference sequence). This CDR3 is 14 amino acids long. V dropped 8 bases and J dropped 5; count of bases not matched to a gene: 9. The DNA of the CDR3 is TGTGCCAGTTCGAGACAGGGGGCGAACAACGAGCAGTACTTC. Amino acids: CASSRQGANNEQYF.

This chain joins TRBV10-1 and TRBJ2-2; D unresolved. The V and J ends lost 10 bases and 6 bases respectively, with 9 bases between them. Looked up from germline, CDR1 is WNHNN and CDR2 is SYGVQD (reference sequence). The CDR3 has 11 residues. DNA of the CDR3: TGCGCCATCGTCCCCTCCGGGGAGCTGTTTTTT. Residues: CAIVPSGELFF.

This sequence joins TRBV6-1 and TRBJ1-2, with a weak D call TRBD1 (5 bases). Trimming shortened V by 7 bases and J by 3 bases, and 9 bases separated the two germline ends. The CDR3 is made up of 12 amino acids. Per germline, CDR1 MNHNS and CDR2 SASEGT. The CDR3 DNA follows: TGTGCCAGCACAGGGTCAGACTATGGCTACACCTTC. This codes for CASTGSDYGYTF.

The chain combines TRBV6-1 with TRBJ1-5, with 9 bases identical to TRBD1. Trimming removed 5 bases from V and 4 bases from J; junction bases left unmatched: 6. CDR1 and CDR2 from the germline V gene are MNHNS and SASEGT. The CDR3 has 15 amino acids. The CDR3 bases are TGTGCCAGCAGTAAGACGACAGGGGGAAATCAGCCCCAGCATTTT. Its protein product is CASSKTTGGNQPQHF.

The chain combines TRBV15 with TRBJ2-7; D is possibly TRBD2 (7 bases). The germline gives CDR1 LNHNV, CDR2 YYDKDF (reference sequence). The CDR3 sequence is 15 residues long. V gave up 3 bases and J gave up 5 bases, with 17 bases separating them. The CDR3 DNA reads TGTGCCACCAGCAGGAGGGGGGAGGGCCTCCACGAGCAGTACTTC. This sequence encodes CATSRRGEGLHEQYF.

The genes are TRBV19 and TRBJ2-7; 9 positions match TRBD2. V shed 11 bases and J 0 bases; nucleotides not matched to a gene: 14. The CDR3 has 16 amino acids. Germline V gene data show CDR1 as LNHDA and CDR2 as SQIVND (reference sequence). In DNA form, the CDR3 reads TGTGCCGGGAAGAGCGGGAGGTCCTACCCCTCCTACGAGCAGTACTTC. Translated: CAGKSGRSYPSYEQYF.

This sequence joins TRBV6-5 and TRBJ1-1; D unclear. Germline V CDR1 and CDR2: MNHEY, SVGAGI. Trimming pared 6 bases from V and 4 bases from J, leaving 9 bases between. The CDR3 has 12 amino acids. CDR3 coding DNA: TGTGCCAGCAGCGAACTAGGCACTGAAGCTTTCTTT. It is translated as CASSELGTEAFF.

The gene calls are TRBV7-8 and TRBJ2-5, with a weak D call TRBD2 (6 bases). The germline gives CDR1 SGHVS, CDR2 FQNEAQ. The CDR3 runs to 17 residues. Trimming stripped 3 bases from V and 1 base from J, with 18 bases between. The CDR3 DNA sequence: TGTGCCAGCAGCTTCTCGGGGGTGAAGGGAGGCCAAGAGACCCAGTACTTC. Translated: CASSFSGVKGGQETQYF.

Written as DNA, the CDR3 is TGTGCCAGCAGCTTAGAAGCGGGCCGTGGGAATGAGCAGTTCTTC. Its protein is CASSLEAGRGNEQFF. This sequence joins TRBV11-2 and TRBJ2-1, with a tentative D call TRBD2 (6 bases). V lost 0 bases to trimming and J lost 7 bases, with 13 bases between them. CDR1 SGHAT and CDR2 FQNNGV come from the germline V gene. This CDR3 is 15 amino acids long.

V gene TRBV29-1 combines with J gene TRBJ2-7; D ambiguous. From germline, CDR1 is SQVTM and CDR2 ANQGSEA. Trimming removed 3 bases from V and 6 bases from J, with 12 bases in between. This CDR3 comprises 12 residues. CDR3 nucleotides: TGCAGCGTTGAGTCTGGAGCCGGCGAGCAGTACGTC. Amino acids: CSVESGAGEQYV.

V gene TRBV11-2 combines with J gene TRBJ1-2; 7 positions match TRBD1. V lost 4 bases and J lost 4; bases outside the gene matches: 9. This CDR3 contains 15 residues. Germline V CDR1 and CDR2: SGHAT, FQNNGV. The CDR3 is CASSSTTGKGYGYTF. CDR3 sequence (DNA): TGTGCCAGCAGCTCGACGACAGGGAAGGGCTATGGCTACACCTTC.

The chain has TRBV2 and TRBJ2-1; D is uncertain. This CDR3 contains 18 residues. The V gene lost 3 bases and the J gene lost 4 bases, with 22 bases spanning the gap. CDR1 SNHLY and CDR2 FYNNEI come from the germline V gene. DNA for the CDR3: TGTGCCAGCAGTGACCCCCTCGGTGACATAACTTATTACAATGAGCAGTTCTTC. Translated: CASSDPLGDITYYNEQFF. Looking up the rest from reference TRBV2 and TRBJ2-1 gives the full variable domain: EPEVTQTPSHQVTQMGQEVILRCVPISNHLYFYWYRQILGQKVEFLVSFYNNEISEKSEIFDDQFSVERPDGSNFTLKIRSTKLEDSAMYFCASSDPLGDITYYNEQFFGPGTRLTVL.

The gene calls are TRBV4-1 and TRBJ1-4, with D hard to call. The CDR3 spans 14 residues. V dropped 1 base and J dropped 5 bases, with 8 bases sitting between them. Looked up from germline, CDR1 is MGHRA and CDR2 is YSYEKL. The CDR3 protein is CASSQGGYNEKLFF. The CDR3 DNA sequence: TGCGCCAGCAGCCAAGGAGGGTACAATGAAAAACTGTTTTTT.